The entry below describes one T cell receptor (beta chain). Using immunoSEQ multiplex PCR, the repertoire was profiled, and TCRdb retains in-frame clones only, with some absent. The sample has roughly 2.1 million clones, 85% to 95% seen once. Naive CD8 cells comprised CD45RO-negative, CCR7-positively selected cells, excluding terminally differentiated effector memory CD45RA+ cells. The data stem from a study of shared clonotypes between healthy human individuals. From germline, CDR1 is PRHDT and CDR2 FYEKMQ (reference sequence). CDR3 size: 16 residues. The V gene lost 1 base and the J gene lost 6 bases, with 16 bases spanning the gap.

This clonotype was sampled from a man between 18 and 29 years old in good health. Some clones in this sample may be carry-over from other donors' samples. This chain connects TRBV13 to TRBJ2-1; possible D gene TRBD2, 6 bases. The sequencing input was naive CD8+ T cells from PBMCs. In DNA form, the CDR3 reads TGTGCCAGCAGCTTAGATGGGAGGCCAAGTACCAATGAGCAGTTCTTC. It codes for CASSLDGRPSTNEQFF.